The rows below give T cell receptor beta chains drawn from one sample of a study of T cells after yellow fever vaccination. In TCRdb, the 5' RACE reads were re-called with MiXCR into one record per CDR3 protein. The sample shows 250,000 to 350,000 distinct CDR3 sequences, around 4.3% of them seen only once. Sequences were derived from PBMCs, sampled 15 days after the yellow fever booster vaccination. These receptors all come from a man aged 18 to 35 who received the YFV17D yellow fever vaccine. The CDR3 runs from the conserved cysteine through the conserved F or W. D genes are given only for firm matches. Size tells how often a clone was seen (once, few, many) or the class of an expanded clone, and some rows leave it out.

DNA: TGTGCCAGCAGCTTTGGACACAATCAGCCCCAGCATTTT
CDR3: CASSFGHNQPQHF
V: TRBV9
J: TRBJ1-5
size: many
length: 13
D: -

DNA: TGTGCCAGCAGCTCCGCAAAGGTTGTGATAGGAGCCCAGCATTTT
CDR3: CASSSAKVVIGAQHF
V: TRBV6-6
J: TRBJ1-5
size: many
length: 15
D: -

DNA: TGTGCCAGCAGCATCGGACAGGGAGGGCAGCCCCAGCATTTT
CDR3: CASSIGQGGQPQHF
V: TRBV5-8
J: TRBJ1-5
size: many
length: 14
D: TRBD1

DNA: TGTGCCAGCAGTTTAGCCCTAGCGGAAGAGACCCAGTACTTC
CDR3: CASSLALAEETQYF
V: TRBV12-3/TRBV12-4
J: TRBJ2-5
size: -
length: 14
D: TRBD2

DNA: TGTGCCAGCAGCTCACAGGGGGCGGACCCAGATACGCAGTATTTT
CDR3: CASSSQGADPDTQYF
V: TRBV5-4
J: TRBJ2-3
size: -
length: 15
D: TRBD1

DNA: TGCGCCAGCAGCCGGGGGGCCGGCTCTGGGGCCAACGTCCTGACTTTC
CDR3: CASSRGAGSGANVLTF
V: TRBV5-1
J: TRBJ2-6
size: many
length: 16
D: -

DNA: TGTGCCTGGAGTCAGGGTTACGAGCAGTACTTC
CDR3: CAWSQGYEQYF
V: TRBV30
J: TRBJ2-7
size: few
length: 11
D: -

DNA: TGTGCCAGCAGCCAGGCTCCGGGACTAGCGAGTTTCAATGAGCAGTTCTTC
CDR3: CASSQAPGLASFNEQFF
V: TRBV4-2
J: TRBJ2-1
size: few
length: 17
D: TRBD2

DNA: TGCGCCAGCAGCATCGGGCTATTTGGATCCTTGAACACTGAAGCTTTCTTT
CDR3: CASSIGLFGSLNTEAFF
V: TRBV5-1
J: TRBJ1-1
size: few
length: 17
D: -

DNA: TGTGCCAGCCAGGAACCCTTCACAGATACGCAGTATTTT
CDR3: CASQEPFTDTQYF
V: TRBV7-6
J: TRBJ2-3
size: many
length: 13
D: -

DNA: TGTGCCAGCAGCTTGCGGGGGGGCGAGGGCACAGATACGCAGTATTTT
CDR3: CASSLRGGEGTDTQYF
V: TRBV5-6
J: TRBJ2-3
size: many
length: 16
D: TRBD2